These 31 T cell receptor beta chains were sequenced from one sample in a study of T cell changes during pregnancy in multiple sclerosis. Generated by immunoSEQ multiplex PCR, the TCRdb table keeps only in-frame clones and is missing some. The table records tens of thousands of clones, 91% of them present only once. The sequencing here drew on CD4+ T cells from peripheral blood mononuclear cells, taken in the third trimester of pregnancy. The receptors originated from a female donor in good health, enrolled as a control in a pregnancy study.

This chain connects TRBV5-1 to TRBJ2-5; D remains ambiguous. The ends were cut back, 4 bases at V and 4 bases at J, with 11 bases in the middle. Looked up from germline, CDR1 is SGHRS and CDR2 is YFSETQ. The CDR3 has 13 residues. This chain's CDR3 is CASSPVLGETQYF. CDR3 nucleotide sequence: TGCGCCAGCAGCCCGGTGCTAGGAGAGACCCAGTACTTC.

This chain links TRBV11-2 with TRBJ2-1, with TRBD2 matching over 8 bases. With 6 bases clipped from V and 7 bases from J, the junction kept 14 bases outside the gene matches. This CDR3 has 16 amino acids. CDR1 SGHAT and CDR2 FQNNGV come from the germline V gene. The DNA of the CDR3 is TGTGCCAGCAGTACGGGGGGGGCCCCTCGTTGGAATGAGCAGTTCTTC. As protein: CASSTGGAPRWNEQFF.

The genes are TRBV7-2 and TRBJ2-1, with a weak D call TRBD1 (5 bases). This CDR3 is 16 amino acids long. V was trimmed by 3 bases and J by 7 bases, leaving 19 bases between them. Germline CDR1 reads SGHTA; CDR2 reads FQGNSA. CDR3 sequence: CASSFLGPGKGNEQFF. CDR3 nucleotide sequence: TGTGCCAGCAGCTTTCTAGGGCCAGGGAAGGGGAATGAGCAGTTCTTC. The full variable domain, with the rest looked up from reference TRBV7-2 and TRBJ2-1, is GAGVSQSPSNKVTEKGKDVELRCDPISGHTALYWYRQSLGQGLEFLIYFQGNSAPDKSGLPSDRFSAERTGGSVSTLTIQRTQQEDSAVYLCASSFLGPGKGNEQFFGPGTRLTVL.

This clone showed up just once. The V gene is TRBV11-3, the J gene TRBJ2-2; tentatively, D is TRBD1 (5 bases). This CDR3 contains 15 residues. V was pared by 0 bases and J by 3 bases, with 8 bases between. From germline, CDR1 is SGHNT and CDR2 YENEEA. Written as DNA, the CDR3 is TGTGCCAGCAGCTTAGAAGGGGCCGACACCGGGGAGCTGTTTTTT. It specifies CASSLEGADTGELFF.

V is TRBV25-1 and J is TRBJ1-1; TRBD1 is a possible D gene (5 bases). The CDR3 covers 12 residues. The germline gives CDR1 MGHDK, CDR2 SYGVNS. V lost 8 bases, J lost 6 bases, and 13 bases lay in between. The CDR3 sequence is CASSLGGPEAFF. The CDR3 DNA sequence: TGTGCCAGCTCCCTGGGGGGTCCTGAAGCTTTCTTT.

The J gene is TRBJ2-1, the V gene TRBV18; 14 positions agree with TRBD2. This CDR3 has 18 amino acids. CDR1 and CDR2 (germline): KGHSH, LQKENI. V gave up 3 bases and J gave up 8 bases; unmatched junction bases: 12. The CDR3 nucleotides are TGTGCCAGCTCACCGAACAGGGGCGGGACTAGCGGGAGTCATGAGCAGTTCTTC. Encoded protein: CASSPNRGGTSGSHEQFF. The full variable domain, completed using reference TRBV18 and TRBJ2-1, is NAGVMQNPRHLVRRRGQEARLRCSPMKGHSHVYWYRQLPEEGLKFMVYLQKENIIDESGMPKERFSAEFPKEGPSILRIQQVVRGDSAAYFCASSPNRGGTSGSHEQFFGPGTRLTVL.

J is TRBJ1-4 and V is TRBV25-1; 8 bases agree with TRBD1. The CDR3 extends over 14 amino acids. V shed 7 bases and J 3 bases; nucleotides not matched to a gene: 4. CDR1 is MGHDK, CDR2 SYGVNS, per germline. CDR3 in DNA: TGTGCCAGCACCCCACAGGGGGCTAATGAAAAACTGTTTTTT. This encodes CASTPQGANEKLFF.

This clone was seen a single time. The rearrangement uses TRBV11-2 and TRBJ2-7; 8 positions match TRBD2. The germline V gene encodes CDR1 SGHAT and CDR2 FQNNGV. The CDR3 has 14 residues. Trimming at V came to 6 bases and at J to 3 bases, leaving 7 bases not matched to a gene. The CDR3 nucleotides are TGTGCCAGCAGAAACCGACTAGCGAACTACGAGCAGTACTTC. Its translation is CASRNRLANYEQYF.

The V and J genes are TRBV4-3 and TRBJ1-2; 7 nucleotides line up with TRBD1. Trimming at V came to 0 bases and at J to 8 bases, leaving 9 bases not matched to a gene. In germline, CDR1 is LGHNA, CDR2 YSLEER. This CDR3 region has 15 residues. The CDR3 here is CASSQEPGQGGGYTF. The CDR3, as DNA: TGCGCCAGCAGCCAAGAGCCGGGCCAGGGGGGCGGCTACACCTTC.

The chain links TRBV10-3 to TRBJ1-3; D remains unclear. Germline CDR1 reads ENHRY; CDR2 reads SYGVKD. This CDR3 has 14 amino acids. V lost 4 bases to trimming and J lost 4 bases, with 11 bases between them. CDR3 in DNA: TGTGCCATCAGTGGACACCCCCAAGGAAACACCATATATTTT. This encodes CAISGHPQGNTIYF.

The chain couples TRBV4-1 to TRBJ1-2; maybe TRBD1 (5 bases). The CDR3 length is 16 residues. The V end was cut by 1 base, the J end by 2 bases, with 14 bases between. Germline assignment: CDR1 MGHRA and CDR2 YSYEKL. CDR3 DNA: TGCGCCAGCAGCCAAGGTACGGCAGGGTGGAACTATGGCTACACCTTC. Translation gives CASSQGTAGWNYGYTF.

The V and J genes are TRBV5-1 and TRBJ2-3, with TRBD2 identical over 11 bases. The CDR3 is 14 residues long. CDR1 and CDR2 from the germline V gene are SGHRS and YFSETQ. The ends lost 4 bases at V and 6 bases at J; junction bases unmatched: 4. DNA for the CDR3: TGCGCCAGCAGCACTAGCGGGAGTTGGGATACGCAGTATTTT. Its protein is CASSTSGSWDTQYF.

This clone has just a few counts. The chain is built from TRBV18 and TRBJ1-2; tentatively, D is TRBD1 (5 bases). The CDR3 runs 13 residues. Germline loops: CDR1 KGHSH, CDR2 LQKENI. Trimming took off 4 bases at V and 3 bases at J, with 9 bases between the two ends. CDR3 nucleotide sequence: TGTGCCAGCTCACAGGACACGGACTATGGCTACACCTTC. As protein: CASSQDTDYGYTF.

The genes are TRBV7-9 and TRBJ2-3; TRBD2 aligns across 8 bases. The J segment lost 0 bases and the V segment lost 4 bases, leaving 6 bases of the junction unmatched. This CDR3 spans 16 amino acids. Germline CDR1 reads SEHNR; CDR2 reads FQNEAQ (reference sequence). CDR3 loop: CASSYGLAPSTDTQYF. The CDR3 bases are TGTGCCAGCAGCTATGGACTAGCACCTAGCACAGATACGCAGTATTTT.

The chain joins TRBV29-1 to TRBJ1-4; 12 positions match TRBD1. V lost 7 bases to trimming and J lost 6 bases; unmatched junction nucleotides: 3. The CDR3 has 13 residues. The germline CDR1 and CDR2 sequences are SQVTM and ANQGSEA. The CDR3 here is CSGGQGADEKLFF. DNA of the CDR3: TGCAGCGGGGGACAGGGGGCGGATGAAAAACTGTTTTTT.

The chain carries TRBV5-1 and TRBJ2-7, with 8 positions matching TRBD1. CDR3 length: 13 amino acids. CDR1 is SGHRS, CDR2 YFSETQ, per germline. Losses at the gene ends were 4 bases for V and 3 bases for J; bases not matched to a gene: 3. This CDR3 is CASSPGQDYEQYF. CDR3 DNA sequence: TGCGCCAGCAGCCCGGGACAGGACTACGAGCAGTACTTC.

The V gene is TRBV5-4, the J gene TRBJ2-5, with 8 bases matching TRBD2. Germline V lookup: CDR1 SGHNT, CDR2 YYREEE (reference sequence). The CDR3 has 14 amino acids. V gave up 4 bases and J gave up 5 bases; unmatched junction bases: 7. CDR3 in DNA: TGTGCCAGCAGCACCCGGGAGGGAGGCGAGACCCAGTACTTC. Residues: CASSTREGGETQYF.

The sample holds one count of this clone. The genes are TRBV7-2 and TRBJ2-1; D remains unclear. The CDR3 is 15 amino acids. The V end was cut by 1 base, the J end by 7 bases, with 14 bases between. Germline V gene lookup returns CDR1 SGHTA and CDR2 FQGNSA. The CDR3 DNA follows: TGTGCCAGCAGCTTAGAATTCAGGAATCGGAATGAGCAGTTCTTC. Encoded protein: CASSLEFRNRNEQFF.

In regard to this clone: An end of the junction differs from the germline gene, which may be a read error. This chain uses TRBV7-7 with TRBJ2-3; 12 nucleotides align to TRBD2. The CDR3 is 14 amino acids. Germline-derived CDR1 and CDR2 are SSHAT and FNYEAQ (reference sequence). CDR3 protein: CASSSGTSGDTQYF. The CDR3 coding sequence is TGTGCTAGCAGCTCAGGGACTAGCGGGGATACGCAGTATTTT.

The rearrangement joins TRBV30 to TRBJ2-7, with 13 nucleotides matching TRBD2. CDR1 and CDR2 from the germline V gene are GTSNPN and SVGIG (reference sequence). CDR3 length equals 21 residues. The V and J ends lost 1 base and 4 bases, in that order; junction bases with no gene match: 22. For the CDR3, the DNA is TGTGCCTGGAGTGAGTGGCGACAGCCGGGACTAGCGGGAAAAAAGGGATACGAGCAGTACTTC. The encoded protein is CAWSEWRQPGLAGKKGYEQYF.

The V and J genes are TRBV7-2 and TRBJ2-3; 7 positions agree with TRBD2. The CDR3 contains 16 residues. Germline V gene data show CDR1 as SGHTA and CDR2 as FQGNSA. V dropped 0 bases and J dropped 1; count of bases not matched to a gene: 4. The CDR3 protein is CASSLAGGRGTDTQYF. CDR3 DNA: TGTGCCAGCAGCTTAGCGGGAGGGAGGGGCACAGATACGCAGTATTTT.

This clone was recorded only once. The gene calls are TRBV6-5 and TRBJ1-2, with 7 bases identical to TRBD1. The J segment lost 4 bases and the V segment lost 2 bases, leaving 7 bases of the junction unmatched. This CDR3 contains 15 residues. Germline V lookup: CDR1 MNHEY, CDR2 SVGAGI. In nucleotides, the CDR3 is TGTGCCAGCAGTTACGGCGGGACAGCGAGCTATGGCTACACCTTC. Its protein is CASSYGGTASYGYTF.

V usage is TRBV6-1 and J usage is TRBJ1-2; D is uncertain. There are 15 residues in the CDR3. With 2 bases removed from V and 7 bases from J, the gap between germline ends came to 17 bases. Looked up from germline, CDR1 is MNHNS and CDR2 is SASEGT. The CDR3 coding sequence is TGTGCCAGCAGTGAAACGGGGAGACACCTGCTTGGCTACACCTTC. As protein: CASSETGRHLLGYTF.

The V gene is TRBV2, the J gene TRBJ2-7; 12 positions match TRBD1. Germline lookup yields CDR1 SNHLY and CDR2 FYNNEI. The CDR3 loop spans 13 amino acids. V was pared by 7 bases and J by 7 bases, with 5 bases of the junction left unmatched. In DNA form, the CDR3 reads TGTGCCAGCAATCGGGACAGGGGGCAGGAGCAGTACTTC. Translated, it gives CASNRDRGQEQYF.

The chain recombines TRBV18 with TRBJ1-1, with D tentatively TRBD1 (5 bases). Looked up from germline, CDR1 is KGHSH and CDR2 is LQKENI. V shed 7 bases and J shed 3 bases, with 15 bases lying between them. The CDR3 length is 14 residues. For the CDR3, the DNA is TGTGCCAGCTTTCCGATGGGGGGGGACACTGAAGCTTTCTTT. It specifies CASFPMGGDTEAFF. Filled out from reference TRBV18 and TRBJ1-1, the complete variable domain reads NAGVMQNPRHLVRRRGQEARLRCSPMKGHSHVYWYRQLPEEGLKFMVYLQKENIIDESGMPKERFSAEFPKEGPSILRIQQVVRGDSAAYFCASFPMGGDTEAFFGQGTRLTVV.

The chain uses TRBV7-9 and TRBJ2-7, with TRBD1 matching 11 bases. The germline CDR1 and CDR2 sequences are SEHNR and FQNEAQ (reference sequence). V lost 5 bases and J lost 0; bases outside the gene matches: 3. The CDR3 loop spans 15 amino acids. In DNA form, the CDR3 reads TGTGCCAGCAGCCCCGGGACAGGGGGCTCCTACGAGCAGTACTTC. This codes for CASSPGTGGSYEQYF.

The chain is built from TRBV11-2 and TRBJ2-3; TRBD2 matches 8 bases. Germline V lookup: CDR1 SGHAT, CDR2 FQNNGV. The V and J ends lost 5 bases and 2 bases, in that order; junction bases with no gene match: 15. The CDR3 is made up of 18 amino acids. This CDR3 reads CASSPAGRGGRDTDTQYF. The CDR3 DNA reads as TGTGCCAGCAGCCCTGCAGGTCGGGGGGGGCGGGACACAGATACGCAGTATTTT.

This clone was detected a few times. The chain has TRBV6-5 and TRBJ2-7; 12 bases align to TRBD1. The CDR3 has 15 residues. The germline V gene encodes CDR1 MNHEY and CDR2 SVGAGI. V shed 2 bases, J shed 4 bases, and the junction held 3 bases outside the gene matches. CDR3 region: CASSYRDRGPYEQYF. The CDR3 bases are TGTGCCAGCAGTTACCGGGACAGGGGGCCATACGAGCAGTACTTC.

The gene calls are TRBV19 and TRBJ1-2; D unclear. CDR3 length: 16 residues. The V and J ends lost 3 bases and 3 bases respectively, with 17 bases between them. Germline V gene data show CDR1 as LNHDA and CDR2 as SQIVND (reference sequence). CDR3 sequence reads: CASSIRTEIRDYGYTF. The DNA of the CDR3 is TGTGCCAGTAGTATTCGGACTGAGATACGGGACTATGGCTACACCTTC. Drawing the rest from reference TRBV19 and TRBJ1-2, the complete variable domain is DGGITQSPKYLFRKEGQNVTLSCEQNLNHDAMYWYRQDPGQGLRLIYYSQIVNDFQKGDIAEGYSVSREKKESFPLTVTSAQKNPTAFYLCASSIRTEIRDYGYTFGSGTRLTVV.

CDR3 sequence reads: CASSQGPRSSYEQYF. In nucleotides, the CDR3 is TGTGCCAGCAGCCAAGGGCCTCGGAGCTCCTACGAGCAGTACTTC. This rearrangement joins TRBV4-2 to TRBJ2-7; D uncertain. The CDR3 totals 15 residues. Germline values: CDR1 LGHNA, CDR2 YNFKEQ. The V and J ends lost 1 base and 0 bases respectively, with 10 bases between them.

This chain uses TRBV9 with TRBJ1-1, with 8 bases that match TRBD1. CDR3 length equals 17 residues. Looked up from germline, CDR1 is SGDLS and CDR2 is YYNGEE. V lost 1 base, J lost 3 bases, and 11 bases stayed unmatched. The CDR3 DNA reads TGTGCCAGCAGCGTATCGACAGGGGAAGGACTAGACACTGAAGCTTTCTTT. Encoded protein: CASSVSTGEGLDTEAFF.